This is a list of T cell receptor beta chains from one sample in a study of shared clonotypes between healthy human individuals. This table comes from immunoSEQ multiplex PCR, and its TCRdb copy is limited to in-frame clones, with some not included. Of roughly 2 million clones listed, approximately 94% were seen once; the top ten hold roughly 0.13%. Source material: naive CD4+ T cells sorted from blood. These receptors were collected from a man younger than 35 in good health. Each CDR3 is given with its conserved first and last residue. The D gene is left open where the match is weak. A clone size is listed for some rows: how often the clone was seen (once, few, many), or a class if it is expanded.

-	TRBV2	15	TRBJ2-6	-	TGTGCCAGCAGCCCCGCTAGGTCAGGGGCCAACGTCCTGACTTTC	CASSPARSGANVLTF
-	TRBV15	12	TRBJ2-7	-	TGTGCCACCAGCCTAGTAGGGGGTGAGCAGTACTTC	CATSLVGGEQYF
-	TRBV5-5	17	TRBJ2-1	-	TGTGCCAGCAGCTGGGCCTCAACAGGTTCTTCCTACAATGAGCAGTTCTTC	CASSWASTGSSYNEQFF
-	TRBV30	12	TRBJ2-5	-	TGTGCCTGGAGTGGGAGATCCCCCCCCCAGTACTTC	CAWSGRSPPQYF
TRBD2	TRBV6-5	15	TRBJ2-7	-	TGTGCCAGCAGTTACGGGGCTAGCGGGGCTTACGAGCAGTACTTC	CASSYGASGAYEQYF
-	TRBV7-9	14	TRBJ1-2	-	TGTGCCAGCAGCTTTGAAGACAGCCTCTATGGCTACACCTTC	CASSFEDSLYGYTF
-	TRBV18	15	TRBJ2-3	-	TGTGCCAGCTCACCACTGGACTCCACCACAGATACGCAGTATTTT	CASSPLDSTTDTQYF
-	TRBV2	12	TRBJ2-1	-	TGTGCCAGCAGTGAATGGTACAATGAGCAGTTCTTC	CASSEWYNEQFF
-	TRBV6-6	12	TRBJ2-7	-	TGTGCCAGCAGGCGTCAGGGTACCGAGCAGTACTTC	CASRRQGTEQYF
-	TRBV30	13	TRBJ2-5	-	TGTGCCTGGAGCCCATCGGGGGAAGAGACCCAGTACTTC	CAWSPSGEETQYF
TRBD1	TRBV5-4	14	TRBJ2-2	-	TGTGCCAGCAGCGGACAGGTCAACACCGGGGAGCTGTTTTTT	CASSGQVNTGELFF
-	TRBV2	14	TRBJ1-5	-	TGTGCCAGCTTTCTGGGGAGTGGGAATCAGCCCCAGCATTTT	CASFLGSGNQPQHF
TRBD1	TRBV30	16	TRBJ1-6	-	TGTGCCTGGCTTGAGTTCGACAGGGCATATAATTCACCCCTCCACTTT	CAWLEFDRAYNSPLHF
-	TRBV28	16	TRBJ2-7	-	TGTGCCAGCAGCCCTGCCGGGGAAATAAGGCCCTACGAGCAGTACTTC	CASSPAGEIRPYEQYF
TRBD2	TRBV18	13	TRBJ2-3	once	TGTGCCAGCAAGACCGGGGGGGCAGATACGCAGTATTTT	CASKTGGADTQYF
TRBD1	TRBV30	15	TRBJ1-2	-	TGTGCCTGGACCCCCGCGACAGGGGGAAGCTATGGCTACACCTTC	CAWTPATGGSYGYTF
-	TRBV4-3	14	TRBJ2-7	-	TGCGCCAGCAGCCAGGCTCTAGTAGCCTACGAGCAGTACTTC	CASSQALVAYEQYF
-	TRBV10-2	14	TRBJ1-1	-	TGCGCCAGCAGTGAGCCTTTAGTACCGGCTGAAGCTTTCTTT	CASSEPLVPAEAFF
TRBD1	TRBV2	14	TRBJ1-2	-	TGTGCCAGCACGCCGGGACAGGGCCTCTATGGCTACACCTTC	CASTPGQGLYGYTF
TRBD1	TRBV5-1	14	TRBJ1-1	-	TGCGCCAGCAACCCCGGGACAGGGGCCCAGGGTGCTTTCTTT	CASNPGTGAQGAFF